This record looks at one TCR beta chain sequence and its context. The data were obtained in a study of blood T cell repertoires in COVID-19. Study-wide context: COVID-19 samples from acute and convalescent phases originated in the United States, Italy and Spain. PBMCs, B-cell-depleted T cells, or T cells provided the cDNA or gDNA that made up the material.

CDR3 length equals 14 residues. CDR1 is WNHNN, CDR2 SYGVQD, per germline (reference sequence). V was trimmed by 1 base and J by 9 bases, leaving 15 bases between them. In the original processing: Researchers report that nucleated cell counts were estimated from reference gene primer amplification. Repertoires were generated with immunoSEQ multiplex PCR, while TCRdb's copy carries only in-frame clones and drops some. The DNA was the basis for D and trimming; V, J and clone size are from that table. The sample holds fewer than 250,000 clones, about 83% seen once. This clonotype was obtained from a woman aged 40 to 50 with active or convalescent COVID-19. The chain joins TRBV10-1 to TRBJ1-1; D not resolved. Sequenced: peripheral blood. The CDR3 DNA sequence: TGCGCCAGCAGTGAGTATGCAGGCCCCGTGAAAGCTTTCTTT. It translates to CASSEYAGPVKAFF.